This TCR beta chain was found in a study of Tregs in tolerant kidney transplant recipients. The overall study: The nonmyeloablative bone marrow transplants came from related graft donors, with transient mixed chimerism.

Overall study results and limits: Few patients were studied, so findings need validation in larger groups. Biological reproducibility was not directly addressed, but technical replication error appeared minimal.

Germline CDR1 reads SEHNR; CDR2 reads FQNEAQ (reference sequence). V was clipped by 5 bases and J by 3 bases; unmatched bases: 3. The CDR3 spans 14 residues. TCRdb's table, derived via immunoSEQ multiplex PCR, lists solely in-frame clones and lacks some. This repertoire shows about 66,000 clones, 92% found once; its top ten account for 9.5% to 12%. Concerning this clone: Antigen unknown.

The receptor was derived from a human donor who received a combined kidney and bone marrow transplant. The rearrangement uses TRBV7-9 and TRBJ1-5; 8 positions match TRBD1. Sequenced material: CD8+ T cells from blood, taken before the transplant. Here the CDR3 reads CASSTGQDNQPQHF. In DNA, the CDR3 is TGTGCCAGCAGCACGGGACAGGACAATCAGCCCCAGCATTTT.